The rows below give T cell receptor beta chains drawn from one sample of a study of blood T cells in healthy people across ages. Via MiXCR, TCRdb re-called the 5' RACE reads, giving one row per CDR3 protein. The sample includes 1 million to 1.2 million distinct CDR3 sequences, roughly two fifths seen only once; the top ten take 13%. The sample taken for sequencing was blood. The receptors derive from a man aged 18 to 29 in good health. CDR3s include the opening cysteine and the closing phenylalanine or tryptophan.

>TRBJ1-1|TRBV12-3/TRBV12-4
CASSFDRPNTEAFF
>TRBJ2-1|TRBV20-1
CSASLPGLAGGEQFF
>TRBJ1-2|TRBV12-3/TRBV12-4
CASSPAWREANYGYTF
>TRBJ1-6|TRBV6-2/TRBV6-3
CAGSYSGVDTLHF
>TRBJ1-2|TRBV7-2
CASSLEPVLTNINYGYTF
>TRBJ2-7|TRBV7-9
CASSSARTGFHEQYF
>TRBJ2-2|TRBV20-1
CSARETNTGELFF
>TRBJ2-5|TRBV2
CASSEGVSAGGSEQYF
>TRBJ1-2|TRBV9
CASSKTDTYGYTF
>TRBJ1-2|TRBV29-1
CSVVSRGPDYGYTF
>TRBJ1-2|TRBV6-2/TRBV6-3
CASSDGPSYGYTF
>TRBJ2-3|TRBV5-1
CASSLAQDTQYF
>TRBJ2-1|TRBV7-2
CASSLADRPYNEQFF
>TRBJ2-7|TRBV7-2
CASSLRHGQGAYEQYF
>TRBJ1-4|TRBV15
CATSPRVDEKLFF
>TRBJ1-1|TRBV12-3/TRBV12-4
CASSWGTGGTREAFF